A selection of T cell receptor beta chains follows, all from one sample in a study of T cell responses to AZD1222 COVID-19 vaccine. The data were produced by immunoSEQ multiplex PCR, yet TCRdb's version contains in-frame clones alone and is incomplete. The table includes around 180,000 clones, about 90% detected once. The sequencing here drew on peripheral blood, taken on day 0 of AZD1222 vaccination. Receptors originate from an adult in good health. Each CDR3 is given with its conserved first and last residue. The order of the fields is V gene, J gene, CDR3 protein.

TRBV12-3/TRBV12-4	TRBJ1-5	CAVTTGANQPQHF
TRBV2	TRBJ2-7	CASSLAAGGTSYEQYF
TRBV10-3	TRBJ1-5	CALPASSHF
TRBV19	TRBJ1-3	CASSAAIGGVAGNTIYF
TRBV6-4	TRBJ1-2	CASSDSEGGYGYTF
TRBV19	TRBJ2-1	CASSKGGEDEQFF
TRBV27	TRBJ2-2	CASSPRLAGIDTGELFF
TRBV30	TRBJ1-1	CAWSVKVNTEAFF
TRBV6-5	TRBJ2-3	CASSSQPFTDTQYF
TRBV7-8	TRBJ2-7	CASGSNEQYF
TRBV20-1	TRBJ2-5	CSGDSGETQYF
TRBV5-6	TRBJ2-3	CASSLDIGGLTDTQYF
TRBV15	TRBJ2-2	CATSSIGWELFF
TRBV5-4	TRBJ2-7	CASSLARAGNYEQYF
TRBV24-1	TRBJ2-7	CATSDGDTPYEQYF
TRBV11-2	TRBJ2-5	CASSLWDRFAETQYF
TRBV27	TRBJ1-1	CASGRTGGTEAFF
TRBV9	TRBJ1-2	CASSVGGEARGYTF
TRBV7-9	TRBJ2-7	CASSHPGQGVYEQYF
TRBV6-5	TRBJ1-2	CASSIEVALYGYTF
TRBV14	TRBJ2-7	CASSHRAHEQYF
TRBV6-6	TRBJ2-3	CASSTPGTRRADTQYF
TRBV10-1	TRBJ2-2	CASGSRRGDANTGELFF
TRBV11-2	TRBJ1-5	CASSLQGGSNQPQHF
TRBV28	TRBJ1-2	CASSSPSQGVNHGYTF
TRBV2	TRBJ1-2	CASSRQSYGYTF
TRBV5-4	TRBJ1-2	CASSPDPNYGYTF
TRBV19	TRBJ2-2	CASSLRAGTNTGELFF
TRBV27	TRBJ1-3	CASSLHRSGNTIYF
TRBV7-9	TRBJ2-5	CASSLVGAGGPETQYF
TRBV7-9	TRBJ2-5	CAKGLAGETQYF
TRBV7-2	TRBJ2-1	CASSPFDAGYNEQFF
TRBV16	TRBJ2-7	CASSPWASGGQGGSYEQYF
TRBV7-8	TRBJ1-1	CASSLGTGSTEAFF
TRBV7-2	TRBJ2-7	CASSLGQSSYEQYF
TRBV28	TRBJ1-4	CASSSSGTHGEKLFF
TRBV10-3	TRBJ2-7	CATLGLAGGSSYEQYF
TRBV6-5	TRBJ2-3	CASSYSWAEADTQYF
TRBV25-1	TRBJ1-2	CASSPSGGSNYGYTF
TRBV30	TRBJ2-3	CAWRGSGTRTDTQYF
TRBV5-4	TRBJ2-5	CASSPDRQETQYF
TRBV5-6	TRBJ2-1	CASSLVMDRVNEQFF
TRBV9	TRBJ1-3	CASSPRTGFSGNTIYF
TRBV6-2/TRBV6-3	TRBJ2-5	CASSYRTSGSRETQYF
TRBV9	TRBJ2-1	CASSVVREGLPEQFF
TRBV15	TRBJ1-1	CATSRDRQGGMNTEAFF
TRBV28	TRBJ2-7	CASSLGGRQDEQYF
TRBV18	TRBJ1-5	CASSPGSPVSNQPQHF
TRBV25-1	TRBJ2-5	CASSPQGGTETQYF
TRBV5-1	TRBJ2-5	CASSGGDRGKGETQYF
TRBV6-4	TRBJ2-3	CASSDSQGADTQYF
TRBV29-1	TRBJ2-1	CSVEWGRNGNEQFF
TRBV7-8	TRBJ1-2	CASSLAVINYGYTF